This entry describes one T cell receptor (beta chain). Its cognate antigen is unknown. The sequenced template was RNA, covering the TCR beta CDR3 region. In the first round, RT-PCR was carried out with HTBI primers, and a multiplex PCR formed the second round. MiXCR, applied by TCRdb to the multiplex PCR reads, yields one record per CDR3 protein. The sample contains hundreds of thousands of distinct CDR3 sequences, 22% of which appear only once. This entry is derived from a study of Graves' ophthalmopathy and Graves' hyperthyroidism. Study as a whole: Prior to any treatment, peripheral blood was collected at the time of initial diagnosis. Overall study findings and caveats: Also, most clonotypes expanded in the thyroid above 0.001 frequency appeared in blood.

Newly diagnosed hyperthyroidism donors, aged 18 to 65, duration under 2 months. Clinicians made diagnoses from clinical symptoms, serum thyroxine, TRAb, thyroid ultrasound and orbital computed tomography. Trimming pared 0 bases from V and 6 bases from J, leaving 12 bases between. Germline V CDR1 and CDR2: LNHNV, YYDKDF (reference sequence). The CDR3 runs to 15 residues. This chain uses TRBV15 with TRBJ1-5; weak D call: TRBD1 (6 bases). The material sequenced was peripheral blood. The receptor was isolated from a woman in her late teens or twenties with stable Graves' hyperthyroidism. Some clones in this sample may be carry-over from other donors' samples. CDR3 in amino acids: CATSRDWGGRQPQHF. In DNA, the CDR3 is TGTGCCACCAGCAGAGATTGGGGGGGCCGTCAGCCCCAGCATTTT.